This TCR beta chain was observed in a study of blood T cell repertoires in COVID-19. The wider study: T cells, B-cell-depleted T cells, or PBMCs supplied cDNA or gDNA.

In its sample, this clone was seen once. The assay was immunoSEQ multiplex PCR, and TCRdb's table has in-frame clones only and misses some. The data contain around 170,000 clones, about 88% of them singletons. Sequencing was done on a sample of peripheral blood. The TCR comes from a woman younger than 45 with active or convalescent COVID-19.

The CDR3 region is CATYSGGANEQFF. The CDR3 bases are TGTGCCACCTATAGCGGGGGGGCCAATGAGCAGTTCTTC. The V call is TRBV12-3 or TRBV12-4, the J call TRBJ2-1, with 11 bases fitting TRBD2. Trimming at V came to 10 bases and at J to 6 bases, leaving 5 bases not matched to a gene. CDR3 size: 13 residues.